These T cell receptor beta chains were read from a single sample in a study of T cells in Graves' hyperthyroidism and ophthalmopathy. In TCRdb, the multiplex PCR reads were re-called with MiXCR into one record per CDR3 protein. The table includes about 500,000 distinct CDR3 sequences, roughly 45% detected once. Specimen: peripheral blood or thyroid tissue (not recorded which). These receptors were taken from an adult woman with Graves' disease, either hyperthyroidism or ophthalmopathy (not recorded which). Both conserved end residues are part of each CDR3. The D gene is left open where the match is weak. Clone size appears in some rows only: once, few, many, or a class for an expanded clone.

CDR3 length: 13
J gene: TRBJ2-7
V gene: TRBV20-1
clone size: many
D gene: TRBD1
CDR3 DNA: TGCAGTGCTAGCAGGGGGCGGTGGTACGAGCAGTACTTC
CDR3 protein: CSASRGRWYEQYF

CDR3 length: 13
J gene: TRBJ1-1
V gene: TRBV2
clone size: -
D gene: TRBD1
CDR3 DNA: TGTGCCAGCATGACAGGGATGGACACTGAAGCTTTCTTT
CDR3 protein: CASMTGMDTEAFF

CDR3 length: 14
J gene: TRBJ1-1
V gene: TRBV6-2/TRBV6-3
clone size: -
D gene: -
CDR3 DNA: TGTGCCAGCAGGGGCGTGACCGTGAACACTGAAGCTTTCTTT
CDR3 protein: CASRGVTVNTEAFF

CDR3 length: 17
J gene: TRBJ2-6
V gene: TRBV7-2
clone size: -
D gene: -
CDR3 DNA: TGTGCCAGCAGCTTAGTGGGCGGGTACTCTGGGGCCAACGTCCTGACTTTC
CDR3 protein: CASSLVGGYSGANVLTF

CDR3 length: 14
J gene: TRBJ2-5
V gene: TRBV5-6
clone size: -
D gene: TRBD2
CDR3 DNA: TGTGCCAGCAGCGGACTAGCGGAGCAAGAGACCCAGTACTTC
CDR3 protein: CASSGLAEQETQYF

CDR3 length: 17
J gene: TRBJ1-5
V gene: TRBV6-6
clone size: -
D gene: TRBD1
CDR3 DNA: TGTGCCAGCAGTATTCAGGGGGCCCTACGCGGCAATCAGCCCCAGCATTTT
CDR3 protein: CASSIQGALRGNQPQHF

CDR3 length: 13
J gene: TRBJ1-2
V gene: TRBV29-1
clone size: -
D gene: -
CDR3 DNA: TGCAGCGTTGAGGGCAGGTTCAACTATGGCTACACCTTC
CDR3 protein: CSVEGRFNYGYTF

CDR3 length: 15
J gene: TRBJ2-2
V gene: TRBV5-1
clone size: -
D gene: -
CDR3 DNA: TGCGCCAGCAGCTTGGAACGGGGCCACACCGGGGAGCTGTTTTTT
CDR3 protein: CASSLERGHTGELFF

CDR3 length: 15
J gene: TRBJ1-2
V gene: TRBV14
clone size: many
D gene: -
CDR3 DNA: TGTGCCAGCAGCCATTTAAAGGGAACTGTCTATGGCTACACCTTC
CDR3 protein: CASSHLKGTVYGYTF

CDR3 length: 12
J gene: TRBJ1-1
V gene: TRBV5-5
clone size: -
D gene: -
CDR3 DNA: TGTGCCAGCAGCTTGTTGGTCACTGAAGCTCTCTTT
CDR3 protein: CASSLLVTEALF

CDR3 length: 13
J gene: TRBJ2-5
V gene: TRBV5-8
clone size: few
D gene: -
CDR3 DNA: TGCGCCAGCAGCCAATGGAGGGAAGAGACCCAGTACTTC
CDR3 protein: CASSQWREETQYF

CDR3 length: 13
J gene: TRBJ1-2
V gene: TRBV15
clone size: -
D gene: -
CDR3 DNA: TGTGCCACCAGCAGAGATTTAGCCTATGGCTACACCTTC
CDR3 protein: CATSRDLAYGYTF

CDR3 length: 14
J gene: TRBJ2-5
V gene: TRBV20-1
clone size: -
D gene: TRBD2
CDR3 DNA: TGCAGTGCCGGGGACCCTCGGCGGGGGGAGACCCAGTACTTC
CDR3 protein: CSAGDPRRGETQYF

CDR3 length: 11
J gene: TRBJ2-7
V gene: TRBV2
clone size: few
D gene: -
CDR3 DNA: TGTGCCAGCGTCAGAGCCTACGAGCAGTACTTC
CDR3 protein: CASVRAYEQYF

CDR3 length: 13
J gene: TRBJ2-5
V gene: TRBV20-1
clone size: -
D gene: -
CDR3 DNA: TGCAGTGCTGGACGGTTGGGGCAAGAGACCCAGTACTTC
CDR3 protein: CSAGRLGQETQYF

CDR3 length: 10
J gene: TRBJ2-7
V gene: TRBV2
clone size: -
D gene: -
CDR3 DNA: TGTGCCAGCTCGGGCGGCGAGCAGTACTTC
CDR3 protein: CASSGGEQYF

CDR3 length: 15
J gene: TRBJ1-6
V gene: TRBV25-1
clone size: many
D gene: -
CDR3 DNA: TGTGCCAGCAGCAAATTAGATGGGGCTGATTCACCCCTCCACTTT
CDR3 protein: CASSKLDGADSPLHF

CDR3 length: 16
J gene: TRBJ2-6
V gene: TRBV29-1
clone size: -
D gene: -
CDR3 DNA: TGCAGCGCGGCTAGTCACCGTACCTCTGGGGCCAACGTCCTGACTTTC
CDR3 protein: CSAASHRTSGANVLTF

CDR3 length: 15
J gene: TRBJ2-7
V gene: TRBV7-9
clone size: -
D gene: TRBD1
CDR3 DNA: TGTGCCAGCAGAGCAGGGGGCGCGGAAGCCTACGAGCAGTACTTC
CDR3 protein: CASRAGGAEAYEQYF

CDR3 length: 14
J gene: TRBJ1-1
V gene: TRBV6-5
clone size: many
D gene: -
CDR3 DNA: TGTGCCAGCAGTTATCGGGGGGTGCGCACTGAAGCTTTCTTT
CDR3 protein: CASSYRGVRTEAFF

CDR3 length: 15
J gene: TRBJ1-1
V gene: TRBV4-2
clone size: once
D gene: -
CDR3 DNA: TGTGCCAGCAGCCAAGATGACACAATGAACACTGAAGCTTTCTTT
CDR3 protein: CASSQDDTMNTEAFF

CDR3 length: 15
J gene: TRBJ2-5
V gene: TRBV4-1
clone size: many
D gene: -
CDR3 DNA: TGCGCCAGCAGCCAACCCTCCTCGGTCCCGCGGGCCCAGTACTTC
CDR3 protein: CASSQPSSVPRAQYF

CDR3 length: 12
J gene: TRBJ2-5
V gene: TRBV2
clone size: few
D gene: -
CDR3 DNA: TGTGCCAGCACAGGGATTCGGGAGACCCAGTACTTC
CDR3 protein: CASTGIRETQYF

CDR3 length: 16
J gene: TRBJ1-3
V gene: TRBV20-1
clone size: many
D gene: -
CDR3 DNA: TGCAGTGCCAAGAGCGGGGGGGGAGACTCTGGAAACACCATATATTTT
CDR3 protein: CSAKSGGGDSGNTIYF

CDR3 length: 16
J gene: TRBJ1-4
V gene: TRBV7-2
clone size: -
D gene: -
CDR3 DNA: TGTGCCAGCAGCTCAGTGCCGGGGGCAAGCTACGAAAAACTGTTTTTT
CDR3 protein: CASSSVPGASYEKLFF

CDR3 length: 15
J gene: TRBJ1-2
V gene: TRBV7-3
clone size: many
D gene: -
CDR3 DNA: TGTGCCAGCAGCTTAACGGCTCAGGGATTTGGTGGCTACACCTTC
CDR3 protein: CASSLTAQGFGGYTF

CDR3 length: 12
J gene: TRBJ1-2
V gene: TRBV7-9
clone size: -
D gene: -
CDR3 DNA: TGTGCCAGCAGCCACCGGGGCTATGGCTACACCTTC
CDR3 protein: CASSHRGYGYTF

CDR3 length: 14
J gene: TRBJ1-1
V gene: TRBV7-9
clone size: -
D gene: TRBD1
CDR3 DNA: TGTGCCAGCAGCCAGAGGGACAGGGGGGCTGAAGCTTTCTTT
CDR3 protein: CASSQRDRGAEAFF

CDR3 length: 13
J gene: TRBJ1-2
V gene: TRBV29-1
clone size: once
D gene: -
CDR3 DNA: TGCAGCGCTAGGAACAGGGTGGGCTATGGCTACACCTTC
CDR3 protein: CSARNRVGYGYTF

CDR3 length: 18
J gene: TRBJ2-5
V gene: TRBV4-3
clone size: -
D gene: TRBD1
CDR3 DNA: TGCGCCAGCAGCCAAGATCGGGGACAGCGGCAACTCGAAGAGACCCAGTACTTC
CDR3 protein: CASSQDRGQRQLEETQYF

CDR3 length: 14
J gene: TRBJ1-6
V gene: TRBV20-1
clone size: -
D gene: TRBD1
CDR3 DNA: TGCAGTGCTAACCCGGGGACAGGTTATTCACCCCTCCACTTT
CDR3 protein: CSANPGTGYSPLHF

CDR3 length: 18
J gene: TRBJ1-1
V gene: TRBV15
clone size: -
D gene: -
CDR3 DNA: TGTGCCACCAGCAGAGTGCCGCAGGGGTGGGGGGAGATGGGTGAAGCTTTCTTT
CDR3 protein: CATSRVPQGWGEMGEAFF

CDR3 length: 14
J gene: TRBJ2-3
V gene: TRBV29-1
clone size: -
D gene: TRBD1
CDR3 DNA: TGCAGCGTCCGCCGGGACAGATCCTCTTATACGCAGTATTTT
CDR3 protein: CSVRRDRSSYTQYF

CDR3 length: 15
J gene: TRBJ2-7
V gene: TRBV5-1
clone size: -
D gene: TRBD2
CDR3 DNA: TGCGCCAGCAGCTCCGCTAGCGGGAGCATACTCGAGCAGTACTTC
CDR3 protein: CASSSASGSILEQYF

CDR3 length: 17
J gene: TRBJ1-6
V gene: TRBV2
clone size: -
D gene: -
CDR3 DNA: TGTGCCAGCAGTGAAACAGGCCGGAGCTCCTATAATTCACCCCTCCACTTT
CDR3 protein: CASSETGRSSYNSPLHF

CDR3 length: 13
J gene: TRBJ1-5
V gene: TRBV7-2
clone size: once
D gene: -
CDR3 DNA: TGTGCCAGCAGCTTAGTCAGGGGTCAGCCCCGGCATTTT
CDR3 protein: CASSLVRGQPRHF

CDR3 length: 12
J gene: TRBJ1-1
V gene: TRBV29-1
clone size: -
D gene: -
CDR3 DNA: TGCAGTGCTTTGGGGCAGAGCGAGGGAGCTTTCTTT
CDR3 protein: CSALGQSEGAFF

CDR3 length: 13
J gene: TRBJ1-1
V gene: TRBV7-9
clone size: -
D gene: -
CDR3 DNA: TGTGCCAGCAGCAAACAGGGAGAGAATGAAGCTTTCTTT
CDR3 protein: CASSKQGENEAFF

CDR3 length: 13
J gene: TRBJ1-2
V gene: TRBV20-1
clone size: many
D gene: TRBD1
CDR3 DNA: TGCAGTTCAGACAGGGGTTTGAGCGATGGCTACACCTTC
CDR3 protein: CSSDRGLSDGYTF

CDR3 length: 15
J gene: TRBJ1-5
V gene: TRBV15
clone size: few
D gene: -
CDR3 DNA: TGTGCCACCAGCAGTGACCGGGAGTTCAATCAGCCCCAGCATTTT
CDR3 protein: CATSSDREFNQPQHF

CDR3 length: 12
J gene: TRBJ2-5
V gene: TRBV29-1
clone size: -
D gene: -
CDR3 DNA: TGCAGCGGAACCCAGGATTACGAGACCCAGTACTTC
CDR3 protein: CSGTQDYETQYF

CDR3 length: 14
J gene: TRBJ1-1
V gene: TRBV7-8
clone size: many
D gene: -
CDR3 DNA: TGTGCCAGCAGAGGTGGACCGCTGAACACTGAAGCTTTCTTT
CDR3 protein: CASRGGPLNTEAFF

CDR3 length: 13
J gene: TRBJ1-3
V gene: TRBV29-1
clone size: few
D gene: -
CDR3 DNA: TGCAGCGTCTTCGGGACTGAAGGAAACACCATATATTTT
CDR3 protein: CSVFGTEGNTIYF

CDR3 length: 15
J gene: TRBJ2-7
V gene: TRBV7-9
clone size: many
D gene: TRBD2
CDR3 DNA: TGTGCCAGCAGCTCACCGACTAGCGGATCTTACGAGCAGTACTTC
CDR3 protein: CASSSPTSGSYEQYF

CDR3 length: 10
J gene: TRBJ2-7
V gene: TRBV7-2
clone size: -
D gene: -
CDR3 DNA: TGTGCCAGCAGCTTAGACCAGCGGTACTTC
CDR3 protein: CASSLDQRYF

CDR3 length: 13
J gene: TRBJ1-2
V gene: TRBV29-1
clone size: -
D gene: -
CDR3 DNA: TGCAGCGTTGGAGGACAATCCTATGAGGGCTACACCTTC
CDR3 protein: CSVGGQSYEGYTF